This entry is about one TCR beta chain. The sample belongs to a study of cytomegalovirus exposure and HLA in healthy donors. The PCR ran on 60 Vbeta and 13 Jbeta primers. Repertoires were generated with immunoSEQ multiplex PCR, while TCRdb's copy carries only in-frame clones and drops some. Of 100,000 to 150,000 clones listed, about 73% are singletons. This CDR3 region has 15 residues. V was shortened by 7 bases and J by 1 base, with 15 bases between the two germline ends. Germline V lookup: CDR1 SGHTA, CDR2 FQGNSA. This clonotype was obtained from a woman between 50 and 59 years old in good health and CMV-seropositive. This sequence joins TRBV7-2 and TRBJ2-3; maybe TRBD2 (6 bases). Sequenced material: PBMCs. The CDR3 coding sequence is TGTGCCAGCAACCTAGAGGGAGGAGGCACAGATACGCAGTATTTT. Residues: CASNLEGGGTDTQYF. The full variable domain, its missing parts supplied by reference TRBV7-2 and TRBJ2-3, is GAGVSQSPSNKVTEKGKDVELRCDPISGHTALYWYRQSLGQGLEFLIYFQGNSAPDKSGLPSDRFSAERTGGSVSTLTIQRTQQEDSAVYLCASNLEGGGTDTQYFGPGTRLTVL.